The rows below give T cell receptor beta chains drawn from one sample of a study of blood T cell repertoires in COVID-19. TCRdb's copy holds only in-frame clones and misses some; the assay was immunoSEQ multiplex PCR. The table lists roughly 400,000 clones, around nine tenths of them singletons. Sequenced: PBMCs or T cells enriched from blood (not recorded which). The receptors derive from a woman younger than 30 who had been exposed to COVID-19. CDR3s include the opening cysteine and the closing phenylalanine or tryptophan. Fields, in order: D gene, V gene, clone size, J gene, CDR3 DNA, CDR3 protein. The D gene is left open where the match is weak. Clone size is stated in some rows and not others, as once, few, many or a class when expanded.

.	TRBV5-1	.	TRBJ2-3	TGCGCCAGCAGCCAGGGGGGAGGTAGCGGGAAAGATACGCAGTATTTT	CASSQGGGSGKDTQYF
.	TRBV7-2	.	TRBJ1-3	TGTGCCAGCAGCGCCAGGGAAAACTCTGGAAACACCATATATTTT	CASSARENSGNTIYF
.	TRBV6-2/TRBV6-3	.	TRBJ1-4	TGTGCCAGCAGTCGTAAGGGGAATGAAAAACTGTTTTTT	CASSRKGNEKLFF
.	TRBV7-2	.	TRBJ2-5	TGTGCCAGCAGCATAAACTACCAAGAGACCCAGTACTTC	CASSINYQETQYF
TRBD2	TRBV4-1	.	TRBJ2-5	TGCGCCAGCAGCCAAGCTCAGCGGGGGTTAGTTCGGGAGACCCAGTACTTC	CASSQAQRGLVRETQYF
.	TRBV3-1/TRBV3-2	.	TRBJ1-2	TGTGCCAGCAGCCAGGGGGAGGGTGGCTACACCTTC	CASSQGEGGYTF
TRBD1	TRBV18	.	TRBJ1-1	TGTGCCAGCTCGATAGGACAGGGGAACACTGAAGCTTTCTTT	CASSIGQGNTEAFF
.	TRBV7-9	.	TRBJ2-1	TGTGCCAGCAGCTTAGTCGGCAGTAACAGTGAGCAGTTCTTC	CASSLVGSNSEQFF
TRBD1	TRBV4-1	.	TRBJ2-2	TGCGCCAGCAGCCGAGAGGAGGGACAGGGGGCCACCGGGGAGCTGTTTTTT	CASSREEGQGATGELFF
TRBD1	TRBV10-2	once	TRBJ2-5	TGCGCCAGCAGTCCCGGGACAGGGGGTATAGAGACCCAGTACTTC	CASSPGTGGIETQYF
.	TRBV4-3	.	TRBJ1-1	TGCGCCAGCAGCCAAAGGGGAGGGTTATCTGAAGCTTTCTTT	CASSQRGGLSEAFF
TRBD1	TRBV24-1	.	TRBJ1-1	TGTGCCACCAGTGGGGCGCCGGGACAGGGGGCGATGAACACTGAAGCTTTCTTT	CATSGAPGQGAMNTEAFF
.	TRBV10-1	once	TRBJ1-1	TGCGCCAGCAGCCCTGGGGGGAAAATGAACACTGAAGCTTTCTTT	CASSPGGKMNTEAFF
TRBD2	TRBV5-4	.	TRBJ2-3	TGTGCCAGCAGCTTCGGCGGCGGGGGGTTCACAGATACGCAGTATTTT	CASSFGGGGFTDTQYF
TRBD2	TRBV7-3	once	TRBJ2-5	TGTGCCAGCAGCTCTACTAGCGGGGGGGCCAGAGAGACCCAGTACTTC	CASSSTSGGARETQYF
.	TRBV6-1	.	TRBJ2-3	TGTGCCAGCAGTGAAGCGACGGGACTGAGCACAGATACGCAGTATTTT	CASSEATGLSTDTQYF
.	TRBV2	.	TRBJ2-7	TGTGCCAGCAGTGAATGGACAGACGTCTACGAGCAGTACTTC	CASSEWTDVYEQYF
.	TRBV27	.	TRBJ1-3	TGTGCCAGCAGTTCTATCGGCGACATCCAAAGAAACACCATATATTTT	CASSSIGDIQRNTIYF